This T cell receptor beta chain was captured in a study of siplizumab effects on memory and regulatory T cells. Assay used: immunoSEQ multiplex PCR; TCRdb lists only in-frame clones, some missing. The sample carries approximately 65,000 clones, less than 80% recorded once. Germline V gene lookup returns CDR1 KGHSH and CDR2 LQKENI. This CDR3 contains 16 residues. Trimming removed 6 bases at V and 0 bases at J, with 15 bases between. The V and J genes are TRBV18 and TRBJ1-3; D unresolved. Material for sequencing was memory CD4+ T cells sorted from blood. The receptor was derived from a human donor in good health. The DNA of the CDR3 is TGTGCCAGCTCCCCCGGCCAGCTGCCCTCTGGAAACACCATATATTTT. Encoded protein: CASSPGQLPSGNTIYF.